This T cell receptor (beta chain) came from a study of blood T cell repertoires in COVID-19. Seattle patients were enrolled while actively infected and followed longitudinally. Clones were read by immunoSEQ multiplex PCR, and TCRdb kept only the in-frame ones, dropping some. Here the sample spans hundreds of thousands of clones, around nine tenths being singletons. V lost 9 bases and J lost 4; bases outside the gene matches: 7. CDR1 and CDR2 (germline): MNHEY, SVGAGI. This CDR3 is built from 15 residues. The TCR originated in a man in his fifties or sixties with COVID-19, enrolled during active disease. The sequenced sample consisted of peripheral blood. The chain is built from TRBV6-5 and TRBJ2-1; 12 bases fit TRBD2. CDR3 coding DNA: TGTGCCAGTCGGACTAGCGGGACCCTTTACAATGAGCAGTTCTTC. Encoded protein: CASRTSGTLYNEQFF.